The clone carrying this TCR beta chain has a count of ten or more. The use of a sample-barcoded 5' primer and a J-beta primer mix characterized a second PCR of roughly 6 to 11 cycles. Every sample returned 2.5 million or more CDR3-containing paired-end reads. TCRdb used MiXCR to reprocess the 5' RACE reads, holding one entry per CDR3 protein. The data show about 1,400,000 distinct CDR3 sequences, approximately 60% seen once. The CDR3 spans 12 residues. With 3 bases removed from V and 11 bases from J, the gap between germline ends came to 13 bases. These data originate in a study of blood T cells in healthy people across ages.

The origin of this receptor is a man between 18 and 29 years old in good health. The chain has TRBV12-3 or TRBV12-4 and TRBJ2-5; maybe TRBD2 (5 bases). Sequencing was carried out using blood. Written as DNA, the CDR3 is TGTGCCAGCAGTTTGACCCTCTGGGAGCAGTACTTC. This encodes CASSLTLWEQYF.